One and the same sample provided the 25 T cell receptor beta chains below, sequenced in a study of OX40 agonist ivuxolimab in advanced cancers. Sequenced by immunoSEQ multiplex PCR; TCRdb stores in-frame clones only, minus some. The profile shows 130,000 or so clones, about nine tenths of them singletons. This specimen consisted of CD4+ or CD8+ T cells sorted from blood, obtained in a trial of the OX40 agonist ivuxolimab. These receptors were obtained from an adult with an advanced solid tumor such as melanoma, head and neck, liver or kidney cancer.

V and J are TRBV9 and TRBJ1-5, with D possibly matching TRBD1 (5 bases). CDR1 and CDR2 from the germline V gene are SGDLS and YYNGEE. This CDR3 spans 16 amino acids. Trimming took off 4 bases at V and 0 bases at J, with 14 bases between the two ends. For the CDR3, the DNA is TGTGCCAGCAGCCCTTCAGACAGATATAGCAATCAGCCCCAGCATTTT. Amino acid sequence: CASSPSDRYSNQPQHF.

The V gene is TRBV6-1, the J gene TRBJ1-5; D gene unclear. CDR1 is MNHNS, CDR2 SASEGT, per germline. V dropped 3 bases and J dropped 2 bases, with 8 bases sitting between them. The CDR3 is made up of 14 amino acids. CDR3 coding DNA: TGTGCCAGCAGTGATGAGGTTGGCAATCAGCCCCAGCATTTT. This gives the protein CASSDEVGNQPQHF.

The V call is TRBV9, the J call TRBJ1-2; no definite D call. CDR1 is SGDLS, CDR2 YYNGEE, per germline. V lost 0 bases, J lost 4 bases, and 4 bases lay in between. This CDR3 region has 12 residues. This CDR3 reads CASSVASYGYTF. Written as DNA, the CDR3 is TGTGCCAGCAGCGTAGCCAGCTATGGCTACACCTTC.

A single count supports this clone. This chain connects TRBV5-1 to TRBJ2-2, with D possibly matching TRBD1 (6 bases). V lost 2 bases and J 3 bases, leaving 11 bases between the germline ends. CDR1 and CDR2 from the germline V gene are SGHRS and YFSETQ. This CDR3 spans 15 amino acids. CDR3 protein: CASSLSDSYTGELFF. For the CDR3, the DNA is TGCGCCAGCAGCTTATCGGACAGCTACACCGGGGAGCTGTTTTTT.

This chain connects TRBV30 to TRBJ1-5, with 9 bases fitting TRBD1. The J segment lost 7 bases and the V segment lost 3 bases, leaving 10 bases of the junction unmatched. This CDR3 is built from 15 residues. Germline CDR1 and CDR2: GTSNPN and SVGIG (reference sequence). In DNA, the CDR3 is TGTGCCTGGAGATCCGGGACAGGGATAGAACAGCCCCAGCATTTT. Translation: CAWRSGTGIEQPQHF.

V and J are TRBV6-5 and TRBJ2-7; 8 positions agree with TRBD1. V lost 0 bases to trimming and J lost 2 bases; unmatched junction nucleotides: 3. CDR1 and CDR2 (germline): MNHEY, SVGAGI. The CDR3 sequence is 15 residues long. CDR3 amino acids: CASSYSATGAYEQYF. The CDR3 DNA sequence: TGTGCCAGCAGTTACTCGGCGACAGGGGCCTACGAGCAGTACTTC.

This clone was found once. CDR3 bases: TGTGCCATCAGTGGGGGGGGAGAGGACGAGCAGTACTTC. Amino acids: CAISGGGEDEQYF. The J gene is TRBJ2-7, the V gene TRBV10-3; 7 bases line up with TRBD2. This CDR3 has 13 residues. V was clipped by 4 bases and J by 5 bases; unmatched bases: 5. CDR1 and CDR2 (germline): ENHRY, SYGVKD.

The chain has TRBV12-5 and TRBJ2-7, with D possibly TRBD1 on 6 matching bases. The CDR3 runs to 12 residues. The germline V gene encodes CDR1 LGHNT and CDR2 FRNRAP. V lost 6 bases and J lost 4, with 10 bases in between. The CDR3 protein is CASGVDRYEQYF. The CDR3 bases are TGTGCTAGTGGAGTGGACAGATACGAGCAGTACTTC.

The gene calls are TRBV7-2 and TRBJ2-3; D may match TRBD1 or TRBD2 (5 bases each). This CDR3 comprises 15 residues. Germline lookup yields CDR1 SGHTA and CDR2 FQGNSA. The V gene lost 0 bases and the J gene lost 10 bases, with 17 bases spanning the gap. In DNA, the CDR3 is TGTGCCAGCAGCTTAGCATGGGACCAAAAGTCGTCGCAGTATTTT. It translates to CASSLAWDQKSSQYF.

V usage is TRBV5-6 and J usage is TRBJ2-5; D is possibly TRBD1 or TRBD2 (6 bases each). Trimming cost V 1 base and J 5 bases, with 15 bases left between them. In germline, CDR1 is SGHDT, CDR2 YYEEEE. The length of the CDR3 is 15 residues. The DNA of the CDR3 is TGTGCCAGCAGCTTGCTGCGCGACGGGGGCGAGACCCAGTACTTC. It translates to CASSLLRDGGETQYF.

This clone appeared once. This chain connects TRBV9 to TRBJ2-3, with D uncertain. Germline assignment: CDR1 SGDLS and CDR2 YYNGEE. V shed 4 bases and J shed 1 base, with 10 bases lying between them. This CDR3 has 14 residues. CDR3 protein: CASSPERGTDTQYF. CDR3 sequence (DNA): TGTGCCAGCAGCCCGGAGCGAGGCACAGATACGCAGTATTTT.

This chain connects TRBV28 to TRBJ2-1, with a weak D call TRBD1 (6 bases). V lost 5 bases, J lost 9 bases, and 14 bases lay in between. There are 13 residues in the CDR3. In germline, CDR1 is MDHEN, CDR2 SYDVKM. For the CDR3, the DNA is TGTGCCAGCAGTACCAATGGACAGACTGAGCAGTTCTTC. Translating it yields CASSTNGQTEQFF. The entire variable domain, with the rest obtained from reference TRBV28 and TRBJ2-1, is as follows: DVKVTQSSRYLVKRTGEKVFLECVQDMDHENMFWYRQDPGLGLRLIYFSYDVKMKEKGDIPEGYSVSREKKERFSLILESASTNQTSMYLCASSTNGQTEQFFGPGTRLTVL.

The chain employs TRBV23-1 and TRBJ2-7; 10 positions match TRBD2. TRBV23-1 falls under the ORF class, with uncertain function. The CDR3 length is 15 residues. J lost 6 bases, V lost 3 bases, and 8 bases had no gene match. For the CDR3, the DNA is TGCGCCAGCAGTCAGAAAGCGGGAGGGCCCTGCGAGCAGTACTTC. Translated: CASSQKAGGPCEQYF.

The J gene is TRBJ2-7, the V gene TRBV4-1; D gene uncertain. The CDR3 is made up of 15 amino acids. V lost 4 bases and J lost 1, with 14 bases in between. In germline, CDR1 is MGHRA, CDR2 YSYEKL. Written as DNA, the CDR3 is TGCGCCAGCAGCCCCGGTCGGGCGCCGTCCTACGAGCAGTACTTC. Protein sequence: CASSPGRAPSYEQYF.

The rearrangement joins TRBV29-1 to TRBJ1-2; D is possibly TRBD1 (6 bases). Germline CDR1 SQVTM, CDR2 ANQGSEA. V lost 4 bases and J 7 bases, leaving 7 bases between the germline ends. CDR3 length: 10 amino acids. CDR3 bases: TGCAGCGTTGCAGGGGTTGGCTACACCTTC. Amino acid sequence: CSVAGVGYTF.

This clone is a singleton in its sample. This chain uses TRBV2 with TRBJ2-7; D ambiguous. V lost 7 bases and J 0 bases, leaving 19 bases between the germline ends. This CDR3 is built from 16 residues. Germline CDR1 and CDR2: SNHLY and FYNNEI. CDR3 sequence: CASKGPPTELSYEQYF. CDR3 nucleotide sequence: TGTGCCAGCAAAGGACCCCCCACCGAGCTCTCCTACGAGCAGTACTTC.

This sequence joins TRBV7-2 and TRBJ1-5; D remains ambiguous. The CDR3 spans 15 residues. V was trimmed by 3 bases and J by 0 bases, leaving 9 bases between them. Germline lookup yields CDR1 SGHTA and CDR2 FQGNSA. Here the CDR3 DNA reads TGTGCCAGCAGCTTTGTTGCCTATAGCAATCAGCCCCAGCATTTT. This sequence encodes CASSFVAYSNQPQHF.

The chain employs TRBV28 and TRBJ1-1, with 10 bases lining up with TRBD1. The CDR3 covers 15 residues. The germline V gene encodes CDR1 MDHEN and CDR2 SYDVKM. V trimming: 7 bases; J trimming: 1 base; junction bases outside the gene matches: 6. DNA for the CDR3: TGTGCCAGCAAAGGCCGGGACAGGGGGAACACTGAAGCTTTCTTT. This sequence encodes CASKGRDRGNTEAFF. The whole variable domain, remainder taken from reference TRBV28 and TRBJ1-1, is DVKVTQSSRYLVKRTGEKVFLECVQDMDHENMFWYRQDPGLGLRLIYFSYDVKMKEKGDIPEGYSVSREKKERFSLILESASTNQTSMYLCASKGRDRGNTEAFFGQGTRLTVV.

The rearrangement links TRBV5-1 to TRBJ1-4; 9 nucleotides align to TRBD1. Trimming removed 4 bases from V and 8 bases from J; junction bases left unmatched: 3. Per the germline V gene, CDR1 is SGHRS and CDR2 is YFSETQ. The CDR3 consists of 13 residues. This CDR3 is CASSQTGGEKLFF. CDR3 DNA sequence: TGCGCCAGCAGCCAGACAGGGGGGGAAAAACTGTTTTTT.

This chain connects TRBV7-8 to TRBJ1-2, with TRBD1 matching 11 bases. The CDR3 extends over 15 amino acids. Germline V gives CDR1 SGHVS, CDR2 FQNEAQ. The ends lost 3 bases at V and 2 bases at J; junction bases unmatched: 2. CDR3 bases: TGTGCCAGCAGCTTGGGACAGGGGGGGAACTATGGCTACACCTTC. As protein: CASSLGQGGNYGYTF.

The chain uses TRBV30 and TRBJ2-7; D not resolved. The length of the CDR3 is 13 residues. The germline CDR1 and CDR2 sequences are GTSNPN and SVGIG (reference sequence). V dropped 3 bases and J dropped 1 base, with 10 bases sitting between them. The CDR3 spells CAWSLWASYEQYF. In DNA form, the CDR3 reads TGTGCCTGGAGCCTGTGGGCTTCCTACGAGCAGTACTTC.

This chain links TRBV5-1 with TRBJ2-5; weak D call: TRBD2 (5 bases). Germline V CDR1 and CDR2: SGHRS, YFSETQ. CDR3 size: 14 residues. Trimming took 4 bases from V and 3 from J, leaving 13 bases between them. CDR3 loop: CASSPGTRKETQYF. CDR3 DNA sequence: TGCGCCAGCAGCCCCGGAACTAGGAAAGAGACCCAGTACTTC.

This clone was picked up one time. The rearrangement joins TRBV25-1 to TRBJ1-2; TRBD1 matches at 7 bases. The V and J ends lost 4 bases and 2 bases, in that order; junction bases with no gene match: 10. CDR3 length equals 16 residues. In germline, CDR1 is MGHDK, CDR2 SYGVNS. CDR3 in amino acids: CASSGQGLKPNYGYTF. The CDR3 DNA is TGTGCCAGCAGTGGACAGGGTCTGAAGCCCAACTATGGCTACACCTTC.

This clone was counted a single time. This sequence joins TRBV7-2 and TRBJ1-1; the D gene is possibly TRBD1 (6 bases). The germline CDR1 and CDR2 sequences are SGHTA and FQGNSA. The CDR3 is 16 amino acids. The germline V and J ends were trimmed by 6 bases and 1 base, with 18 bases remaining between them. The CDR3 nucleotides are TGTGCCAGCAGTCGTCAGGGGTCGGGAGGGAACACTGAAGCTTTCTTT. Encoded protein: CASSRQGSGGNTEAFF.

V is TRBV19 and J is TRBJ1-5, with D possibly matching TRBD1 (6 bases). The CDR3 length is 14 residues. V was shortened by 6 bases and J by 0 bases, with 9 bases between the two germline ends. The germline gives CDR1 LNHDA, CDR2 SQIVND (reference sequence). The CDR3 sequence: CASRGAYSNQPQHF. The CDR3 DNA reads TGTGCCAGTAGGGGGGCGTATAGCAATCAGCCCCAGCATTTT.